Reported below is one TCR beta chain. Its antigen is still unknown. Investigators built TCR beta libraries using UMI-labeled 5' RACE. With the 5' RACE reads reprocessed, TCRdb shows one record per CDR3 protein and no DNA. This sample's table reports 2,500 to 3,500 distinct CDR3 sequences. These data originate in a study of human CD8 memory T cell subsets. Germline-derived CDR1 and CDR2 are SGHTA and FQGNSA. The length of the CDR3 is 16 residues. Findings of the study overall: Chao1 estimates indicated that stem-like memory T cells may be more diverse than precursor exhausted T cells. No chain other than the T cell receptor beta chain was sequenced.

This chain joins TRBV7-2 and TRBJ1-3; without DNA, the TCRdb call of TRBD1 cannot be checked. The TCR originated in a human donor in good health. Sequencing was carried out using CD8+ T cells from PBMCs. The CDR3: CASSEAGTALRNTIYF.